The TCR beta chain described here comes from a study of naive and memory T cell subsets. Whole-study results and caveats: In naive cells, over 90% of TCR sequences were seen only once. Naive repertoires, especially CD8, held a few larger clonotypes, possibly memory cells re-expressing CD45RA. In CD4 and CD8 cells, diversity dropped from naive through EMRA.

The beta constant-region primer was an equimolar mix of two oligonucleotides covering TRBC1 and TRBC2. The ligated cDNA underwent four PCR rounds using SP2 and nested alpha and beta constant-region primers. TCRdb itself ran the UMI-ligation and nested PCR reads through MiXCR, one entry per CDR3 protein. The table has around 93,000 distinct CDR3 sequences, about 11% seen once. The CDR3 extends over 11 amino acids. The V end lost 9 bases, the J end lost 2 bases, and 8 bases lay between the germline ends. About this clonotype itself: As yet, its antigen is unknown.

From the second PCR step, alpha and beta chains were amplified apart. Cells stained for CD3, CD4, CD8, CD45RA, CD27 and viability were sorted into four CD45RA/CD27 subsets. The genes are TRBV12-3 or TRBV12-4 and TRBJ2-7, with D maybe TRBD1 (5 bases). The receptor comes from a human donor in good health. Source material: naive CD4+ T cells from blood. The CDR3 DNA sequence: TGTGCCAGGCGGACACCCTACGAGCAGTACTTC. Translated, it gives CARRTPYEQYF.